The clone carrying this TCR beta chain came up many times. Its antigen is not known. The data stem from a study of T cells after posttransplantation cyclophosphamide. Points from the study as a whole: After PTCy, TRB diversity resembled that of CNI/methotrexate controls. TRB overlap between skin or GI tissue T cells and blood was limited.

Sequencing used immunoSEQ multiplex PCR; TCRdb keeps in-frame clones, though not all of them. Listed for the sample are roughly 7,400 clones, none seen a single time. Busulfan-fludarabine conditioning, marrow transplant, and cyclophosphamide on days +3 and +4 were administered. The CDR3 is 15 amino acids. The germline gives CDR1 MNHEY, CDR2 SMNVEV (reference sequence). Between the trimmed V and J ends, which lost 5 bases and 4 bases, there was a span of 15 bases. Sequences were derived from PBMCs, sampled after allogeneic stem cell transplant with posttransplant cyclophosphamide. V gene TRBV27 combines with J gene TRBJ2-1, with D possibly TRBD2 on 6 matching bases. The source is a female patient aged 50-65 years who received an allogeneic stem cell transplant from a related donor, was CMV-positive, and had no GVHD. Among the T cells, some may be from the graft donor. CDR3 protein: CASSRLVRVYNEQFF. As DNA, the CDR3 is TGTGCCAGCAGTCGACTAGTAAGAGTGTACAATGAGCAGTTCTTC.